The source of this T cell receptor beta chain is a study of T cells in Graves' hyperthyroidism and ophthalmopathy. Study-wide points: A 13 V-J model separated ophthalmopathy from stable hyperthyroidism.

Unmatched junction bases numbered 6, after V lost 6 bases and J lost 4 bases. CDR3 length: 15 amino acids. Hyperthyroidism was newly diagnosed in patients aged 18 to 65 (duration under 2 months). Reasons for excluding patients were uncontrolled infection, other autoimmune disease, pregnancy or lactation. It was 10 ml of fresh peripheral blood that supplied the PBMCs. Template material for amplifying TCR beta CDR3 regions consisted of RNA transcripts. First-round RT-PCR targeting the TCR CDR3 was performed with the HTBI primer set. TCRdb re-called the multiplex PCR reads with MiXCR, one entry per CDR3 protein. The repertoire includes about 350,000 distinct CDR3 sequences, approximately 13% of them detected once, and about 26% sits in the top ten. With respect to this clonotype: The antigen is unknown.

This chain links TRBV12-3 or TRBV12-4 with TRBJ1-2, with 12 bases fitting TRBD1. The clonotype comes from a woman in her twenties or thirties with Graves' hyperthyroidism. The specimen was blood. Here the CDR3 DNA reads TGTGCCAGCAGGCGGGACAGGGGGCCCCTCTATGGCTACACCTTC. Translated, it gives CASRRDRGPLYGYTF.